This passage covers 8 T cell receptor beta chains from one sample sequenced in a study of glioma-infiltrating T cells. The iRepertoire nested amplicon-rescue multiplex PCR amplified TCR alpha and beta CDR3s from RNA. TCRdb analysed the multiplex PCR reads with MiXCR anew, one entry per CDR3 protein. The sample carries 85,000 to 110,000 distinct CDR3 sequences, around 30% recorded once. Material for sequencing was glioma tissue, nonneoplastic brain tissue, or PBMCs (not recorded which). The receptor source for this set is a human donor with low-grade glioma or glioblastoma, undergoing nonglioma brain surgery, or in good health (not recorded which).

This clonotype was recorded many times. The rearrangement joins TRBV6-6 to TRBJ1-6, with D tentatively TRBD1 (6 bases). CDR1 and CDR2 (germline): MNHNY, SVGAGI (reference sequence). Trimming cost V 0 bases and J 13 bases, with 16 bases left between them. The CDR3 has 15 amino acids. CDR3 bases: TGTGCCAGCAGTTACTCGGGGGCAGCCCGATACCCCCTCCACTTT. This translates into CASSYSGAARYPLHF.

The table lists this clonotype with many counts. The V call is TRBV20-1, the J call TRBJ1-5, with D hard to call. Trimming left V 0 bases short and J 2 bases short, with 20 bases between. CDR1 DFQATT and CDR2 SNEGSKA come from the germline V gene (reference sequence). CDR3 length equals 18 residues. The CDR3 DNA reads TGCAGTGCTAGAGATTCCCCTGCCGACGGGTTGGGCAATCAGCCCCAGCATTTT. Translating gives CSARDSPADGLGNQPQHF.

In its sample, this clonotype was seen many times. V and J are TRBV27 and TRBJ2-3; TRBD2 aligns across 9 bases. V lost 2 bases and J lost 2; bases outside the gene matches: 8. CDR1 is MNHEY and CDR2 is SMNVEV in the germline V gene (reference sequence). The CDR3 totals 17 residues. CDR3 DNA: TGTGCCAGCAGTTTAGGGGTAGCGGGGGTTAACACAGATACGCAGTATTTT. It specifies CASSLGVAGVNTDTQYF.

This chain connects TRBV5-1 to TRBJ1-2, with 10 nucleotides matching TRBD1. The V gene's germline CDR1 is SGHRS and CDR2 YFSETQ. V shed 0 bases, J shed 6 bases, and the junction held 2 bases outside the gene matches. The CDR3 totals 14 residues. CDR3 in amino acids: CASSLAGTGDGYTF. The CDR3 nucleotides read TGCGCCAGCAGCTTGGCCGGGACAGGGGATGGCTACACCTTC.

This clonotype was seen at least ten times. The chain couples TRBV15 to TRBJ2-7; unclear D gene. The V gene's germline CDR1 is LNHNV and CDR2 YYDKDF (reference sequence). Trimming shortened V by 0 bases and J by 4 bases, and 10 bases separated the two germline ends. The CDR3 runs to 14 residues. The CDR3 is CATSRDLQTYEQYF. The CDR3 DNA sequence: TGTGCCACCAGCAGAGATCTACAGACGTACGAGCAGTACTTC.

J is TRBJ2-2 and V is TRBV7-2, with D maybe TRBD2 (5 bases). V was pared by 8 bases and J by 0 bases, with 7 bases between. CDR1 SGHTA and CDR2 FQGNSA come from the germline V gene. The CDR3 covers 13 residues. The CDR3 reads CASLLANTGELFF. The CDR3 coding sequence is TGTGCCAGCCTACTAGCGAACACCGGGGAGCTGTTTTTT. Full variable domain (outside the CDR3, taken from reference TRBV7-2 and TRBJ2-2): GAGVSQSPSNKVTEKGKDVELRCDPISGHTALYWYRQSLGQGLEFLIYFQGNSAPDKSGLPSDRFSAERTGGSVSTLTIQRTQQEDSAVYLCASLLANTGELFFGEGSRLTVL.

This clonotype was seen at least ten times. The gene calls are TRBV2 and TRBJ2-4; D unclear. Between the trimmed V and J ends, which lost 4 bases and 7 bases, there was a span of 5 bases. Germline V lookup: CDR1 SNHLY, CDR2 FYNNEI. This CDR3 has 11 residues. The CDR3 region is CASSVLNIQYF. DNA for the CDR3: TGTGCCAGCAGTGTTCTCAACATTCAGTACTTC. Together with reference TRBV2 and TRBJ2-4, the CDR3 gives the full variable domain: EPEVTQTPSHQVTQMGQEVILRCVPISNHLYFYWYRQILGQKVEFLVSFYNNEISEKSEIFDDQFSVERPDGSNFTLKIRSTKLEDSAMYFCASSVLNIQYFGAGTRLSVL.

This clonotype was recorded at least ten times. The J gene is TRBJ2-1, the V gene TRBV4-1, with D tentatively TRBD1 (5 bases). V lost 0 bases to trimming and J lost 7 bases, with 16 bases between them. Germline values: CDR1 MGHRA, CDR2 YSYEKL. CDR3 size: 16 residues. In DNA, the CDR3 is TGCGCCAGCAGCCAAGATGGAACAGGCATCTTGAATGAGCAGTTCTTC. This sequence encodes CASSQDGTGILNEQFF.